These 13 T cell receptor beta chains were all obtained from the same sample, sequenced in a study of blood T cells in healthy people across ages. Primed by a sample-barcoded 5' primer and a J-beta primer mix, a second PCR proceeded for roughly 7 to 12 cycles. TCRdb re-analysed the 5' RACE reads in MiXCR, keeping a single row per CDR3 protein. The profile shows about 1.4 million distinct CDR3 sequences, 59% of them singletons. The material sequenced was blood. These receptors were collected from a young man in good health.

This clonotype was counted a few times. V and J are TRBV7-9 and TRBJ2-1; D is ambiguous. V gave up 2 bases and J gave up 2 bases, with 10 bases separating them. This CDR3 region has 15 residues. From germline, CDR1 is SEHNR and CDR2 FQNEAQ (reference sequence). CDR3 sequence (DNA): TGTGCCAGCAGCTTAATCGCGGACCCCTACAATGAGCAGTTCTTC. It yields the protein CASSLIADPYNEQFF.

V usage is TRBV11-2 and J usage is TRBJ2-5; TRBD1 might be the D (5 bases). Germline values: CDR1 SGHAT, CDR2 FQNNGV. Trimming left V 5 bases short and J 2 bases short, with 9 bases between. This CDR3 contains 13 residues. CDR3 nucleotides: TGTGCCAGCAGCGCCGACAGACAAGAGACCCAGTACTTC. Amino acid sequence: CASSADRQETQYF.

CDR3 loop: CASSLALGLAGFNNEQFF. Written as DNA, the CDR3 is TGCGCCAGCAGCTTGGCCCTGGGACTAGCGGGGTTTAACAATGAGCAGTTCTTC. The chain is built from TRBV5-1 and TRBJ2-1; 13 bases fit TRBD2. This CDR3 has 18 amino acids. Looked up from germline, CDR1 is SGHRS and CDR2 is YFSETQ. With 0 bases clipped from V and 5 bases from J, the junction kept 8 bases outside the gene matches.

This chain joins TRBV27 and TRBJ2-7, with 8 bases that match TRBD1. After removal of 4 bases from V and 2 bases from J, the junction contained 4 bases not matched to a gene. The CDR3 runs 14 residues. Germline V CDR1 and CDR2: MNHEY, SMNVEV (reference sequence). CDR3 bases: TGTGCCAGCAGTTCCCAGGGGGCGACCTACGAGCAGTACTTC. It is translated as CASSSQGATYEQYF.

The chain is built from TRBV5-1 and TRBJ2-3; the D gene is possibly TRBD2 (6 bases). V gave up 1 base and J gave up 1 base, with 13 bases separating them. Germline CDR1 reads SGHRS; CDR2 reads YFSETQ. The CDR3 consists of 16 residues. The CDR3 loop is CASSLIGPGGTDTQYF. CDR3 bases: TGCGCCAGCAGCTTGATCGGCCCGGGAGGCACAGATACGCAGTATTTT.

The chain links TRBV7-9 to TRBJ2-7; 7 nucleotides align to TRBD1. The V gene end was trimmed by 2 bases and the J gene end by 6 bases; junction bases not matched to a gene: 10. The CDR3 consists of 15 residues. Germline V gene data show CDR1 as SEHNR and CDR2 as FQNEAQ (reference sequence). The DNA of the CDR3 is TGTGCCAGCAGCTTACTGGACAGGAGGACGCCCGAGCAGTACTTC. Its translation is CASSLLDRRTPEQYF.

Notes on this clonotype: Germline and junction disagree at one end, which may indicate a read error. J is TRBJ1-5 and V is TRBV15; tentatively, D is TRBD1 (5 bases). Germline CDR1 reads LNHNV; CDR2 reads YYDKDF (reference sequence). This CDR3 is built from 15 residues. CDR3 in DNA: TGTGCCACCAGGAGAGGGGAGCTGAACAATCAGCCCCAGCATTTT. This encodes CATRRGELNNQPQHF.

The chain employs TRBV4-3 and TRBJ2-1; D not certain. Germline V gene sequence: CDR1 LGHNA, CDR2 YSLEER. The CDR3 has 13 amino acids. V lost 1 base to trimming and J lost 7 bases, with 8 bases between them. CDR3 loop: CASSQGIRNEQFF. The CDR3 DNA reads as TGCGCCAGCAGCCAAGGCATTCGAAATGAGCAGTTCTTC.

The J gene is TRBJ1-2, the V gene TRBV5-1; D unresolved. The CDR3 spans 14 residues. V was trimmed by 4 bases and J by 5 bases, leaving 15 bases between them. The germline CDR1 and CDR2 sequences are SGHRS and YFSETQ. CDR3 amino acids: CASSIGPPGYGYTF. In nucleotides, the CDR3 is TGCGCCAGCAGCATTGGACCGCCGGGATATGGCTACACCTTC.

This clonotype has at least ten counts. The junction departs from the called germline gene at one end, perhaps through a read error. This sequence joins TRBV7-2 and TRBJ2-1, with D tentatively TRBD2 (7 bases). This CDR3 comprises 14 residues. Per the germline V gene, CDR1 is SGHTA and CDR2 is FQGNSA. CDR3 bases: TGTGCCAGCAGTTTAGAGGGGGGGTACAATGAGCAGTTCTTC. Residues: CASSLEGGYNEQFF. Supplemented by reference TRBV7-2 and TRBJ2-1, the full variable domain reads GAGVSQSPSNKVTEKGKDVELRCDPISGHTALYWYRQSLGQGLEFLIYFQGNSAPDKSGLPSDRFSAERTGGSVSTLTIQRTQQEDSAVYLCASSLEGGYNEQFFGPGTRLTVL.

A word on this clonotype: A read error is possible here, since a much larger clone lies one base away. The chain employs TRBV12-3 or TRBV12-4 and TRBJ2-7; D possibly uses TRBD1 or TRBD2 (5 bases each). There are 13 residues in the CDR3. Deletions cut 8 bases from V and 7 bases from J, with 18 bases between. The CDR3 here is CASGGDIYNEQYF. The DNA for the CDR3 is TGTGCCAGCGGGGGAGATATTTACAATGAGCAGTACTTC.

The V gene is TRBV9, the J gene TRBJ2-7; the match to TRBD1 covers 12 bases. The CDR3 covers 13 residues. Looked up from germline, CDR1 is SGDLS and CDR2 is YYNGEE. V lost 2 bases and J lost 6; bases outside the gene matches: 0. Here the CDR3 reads CASSVGQGAEQYF. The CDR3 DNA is TGTGCCAGCAGCGTGGGACAGGGGGCCGAGCAGTACTTC.

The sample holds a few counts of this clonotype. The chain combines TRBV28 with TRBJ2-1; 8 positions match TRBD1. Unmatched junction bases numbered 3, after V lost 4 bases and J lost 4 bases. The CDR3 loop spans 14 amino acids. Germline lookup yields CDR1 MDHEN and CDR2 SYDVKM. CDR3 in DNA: TGTGCCAGCAGTTCACAGGGGGGATACAATGAGCAGTTCTTC. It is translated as CASSSQGGYNEQFF.